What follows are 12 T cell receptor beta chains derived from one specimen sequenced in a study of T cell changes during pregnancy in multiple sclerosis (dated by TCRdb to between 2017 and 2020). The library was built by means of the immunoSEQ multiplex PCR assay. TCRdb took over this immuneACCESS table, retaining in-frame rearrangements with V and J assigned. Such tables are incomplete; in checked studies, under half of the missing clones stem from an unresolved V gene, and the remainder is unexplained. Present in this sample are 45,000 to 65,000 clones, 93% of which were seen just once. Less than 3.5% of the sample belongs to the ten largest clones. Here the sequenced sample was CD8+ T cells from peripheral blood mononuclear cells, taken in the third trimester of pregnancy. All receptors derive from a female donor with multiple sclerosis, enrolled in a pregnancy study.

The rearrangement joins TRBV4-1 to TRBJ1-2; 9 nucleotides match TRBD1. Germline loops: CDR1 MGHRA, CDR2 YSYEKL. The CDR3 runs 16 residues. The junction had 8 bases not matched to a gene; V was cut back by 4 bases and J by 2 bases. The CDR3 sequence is CASSPGTGILNYGYTF. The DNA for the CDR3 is TGCGCCAGCAGCCCTGGGACAGGGATACTCAACTATGGCTACACCTTC.

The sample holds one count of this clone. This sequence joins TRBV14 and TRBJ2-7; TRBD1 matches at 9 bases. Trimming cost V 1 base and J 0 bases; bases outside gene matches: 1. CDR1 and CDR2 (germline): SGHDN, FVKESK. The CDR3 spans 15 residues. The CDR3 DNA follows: TGTGCCAGCAGCCAAGGGGACAGGGTCTCCTACGAGCAGTACTTC. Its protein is CASSQGDRVSYEQYF.

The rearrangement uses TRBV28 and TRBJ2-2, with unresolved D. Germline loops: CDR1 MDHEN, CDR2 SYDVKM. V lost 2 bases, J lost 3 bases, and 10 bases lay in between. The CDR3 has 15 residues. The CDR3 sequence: CASSLSAGDTGELFF. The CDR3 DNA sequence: TGTGCCAGCAGTTTAAGTGCTGGAGACACCGGGGAGCTGTTTTTT.

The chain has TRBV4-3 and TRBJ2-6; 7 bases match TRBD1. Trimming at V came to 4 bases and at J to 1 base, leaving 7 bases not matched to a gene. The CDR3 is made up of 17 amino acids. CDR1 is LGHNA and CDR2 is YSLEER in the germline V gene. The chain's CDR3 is CASSRDSAHSGANVLTF. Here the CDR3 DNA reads TGCGCCAGCAGCCGGGACAGTGCCCATTCTGGGGCCAACGTCCTGACTTTC.

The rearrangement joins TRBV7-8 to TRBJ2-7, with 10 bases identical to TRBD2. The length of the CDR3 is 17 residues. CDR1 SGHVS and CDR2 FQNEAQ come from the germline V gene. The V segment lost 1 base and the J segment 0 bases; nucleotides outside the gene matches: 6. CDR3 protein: CASSLGLAGARSYEQYF. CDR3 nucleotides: TGTGCCAGCAGCTTAGGGCTAGCGGGAGCCCGCTCCTACGAGCAGTACTTC.

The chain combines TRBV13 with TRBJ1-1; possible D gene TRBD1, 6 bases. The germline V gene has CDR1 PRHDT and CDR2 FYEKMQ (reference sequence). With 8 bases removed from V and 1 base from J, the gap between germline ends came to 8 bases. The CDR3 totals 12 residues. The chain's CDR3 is CASGTPNTEAFF. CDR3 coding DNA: TGTGCCAGCGGGACACCGAACACTGAAGCTTTCTTT.

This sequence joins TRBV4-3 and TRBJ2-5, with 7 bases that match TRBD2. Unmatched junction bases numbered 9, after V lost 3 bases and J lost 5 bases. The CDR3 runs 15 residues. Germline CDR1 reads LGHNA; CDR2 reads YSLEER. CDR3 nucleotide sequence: TGCGCCAGCAGCCAGGGGGACTGGGAGGGGGAGACCCAGTACTTC. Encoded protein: CASSQGDWEGETQYF.

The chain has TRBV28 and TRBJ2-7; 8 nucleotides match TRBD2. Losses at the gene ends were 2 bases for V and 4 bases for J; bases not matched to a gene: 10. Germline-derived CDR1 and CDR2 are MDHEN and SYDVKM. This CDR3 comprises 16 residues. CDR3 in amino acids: CASSLESSGWVYEQYF. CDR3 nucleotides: TGTGCCAGCAGTTTAGAGTCTAGCGGGTGGGTTTACGAGCAGTACTTC.

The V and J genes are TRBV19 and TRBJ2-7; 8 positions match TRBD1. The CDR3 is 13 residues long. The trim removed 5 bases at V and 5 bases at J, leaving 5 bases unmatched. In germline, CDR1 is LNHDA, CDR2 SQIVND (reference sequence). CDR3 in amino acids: CASSWTGNHEQYF. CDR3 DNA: TGTGCCAGTAGTTGGACAGGGAACCACGAGCAGTACTTC.

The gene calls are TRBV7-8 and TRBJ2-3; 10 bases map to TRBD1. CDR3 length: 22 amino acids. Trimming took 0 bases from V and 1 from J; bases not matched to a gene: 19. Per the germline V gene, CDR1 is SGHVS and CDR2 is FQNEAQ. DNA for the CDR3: TGTGCCAGCAGCTTAGCGCGGGACGAGGGCCTAACCGGGACAGGGGGCACAGATACGCAGTATTTT. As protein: CASSLARDEGLTGTGGTDTQYF.

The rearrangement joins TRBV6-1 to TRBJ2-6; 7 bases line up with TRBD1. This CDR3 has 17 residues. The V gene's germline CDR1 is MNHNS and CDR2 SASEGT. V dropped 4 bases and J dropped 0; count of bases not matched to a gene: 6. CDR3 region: CASSVLTGDSGANVLTF. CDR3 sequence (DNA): TGTGCCAGCAGTGTACTAACAGGGGACTCTGGGGCCAACGTCCTGACTTTC.

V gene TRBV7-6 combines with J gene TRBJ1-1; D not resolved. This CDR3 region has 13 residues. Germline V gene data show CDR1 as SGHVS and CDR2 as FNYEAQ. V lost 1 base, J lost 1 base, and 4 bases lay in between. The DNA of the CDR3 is TGTGCCAGCAGCTTAGGAGAGAACACTGAAGCTTTCTTT. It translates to CASSLGENTEAFF. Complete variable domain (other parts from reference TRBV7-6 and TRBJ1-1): GAGVSQSPRYKVTKRGQDVALRCDPISGHVSLYWYRQALGQGPEFLTYFNYEAQQDKSGLPNDRFSAERPEGSISTLTIQRTEQRDSAMYRCASSLGENTEAFFGQGTRLTVV.